This TCR beta chain was identified during a study of graft-versus-host responses after intestinal transplantation. Study-wide context: Every transplant recipient was induced with anti-thymocyte globulin, then maintained on tacrolimus and steroids for two to four years.

The protocol was immunoSEQ multiplex PCR, while the TCRdb copy is restricted to in-frame clones and leaves out a portion. This table has 85,000 to 100,000 clones, under 90% appearing once. Study results and caveats: Declining HvG levels early post-transplant were linked to peak circulating GvH clone levels. Analysis identified GvH clones in recipient marrow, with some appearing first in ileum or blood.

As for this clone: Antigen specificity is unknown.

Trimming cost V 6 bases and J 1 base; bases outside gene matches: 6. From germline, CDR1 is MNHNS and CDR2 SASEGT. This CDR3 has 15 residues. The J gene is TRBJ1-1, the V gene TRBV6-1; 9 bases match TRBD1. Sequences were derived from unstimulated CD4+ T cells sorted from spleen or lymph node cells, sampled before intestinal transplant. The sequence was collected from a human donor who received an intestinal transplant. CDR3: CASRIQGAANTEAFF. The CDR3 DNA follows: TGTGCCAGCAGAATACAGGGGGCCGCGAACACTGAAGCTTTCTTT.